The clone carrying this TCR beta chain was counted only a few times. The CDR3 spans 12 residues. V gave up 1 base and J gave up 2 bases, with 4 bases separating them. Germline V gene lookup returns CDR1 SQVTM and CDR2 ANQGSEA. The entry originates in a study of early T cells in non-severe SARS-CoV-2 infection. About the research overall: Sequencing was performed on bulk RNA from unsorted whole blood, leaving chains unpaired.

TCRdb recomputed calls from the 5' RACE reads with MiXCR, one row per CDR3 protein. This table holds about 80,000 distinct CDR3 sequences, about an eighth found once. The sequence derives from an adult who was a healthcare worker with PCR-confirmed SARS-CoV-2 infection or an uninfected control (not recorded which). The chain links TRBV29-1 to TRBJ2-3; D gene ambiguous. The sample consisted of whole blood. The CDR3 protein is CSVEGFTDTQYF. CDR3 coding DNA: TGCAGCGTTGAAGGGTTCACAGATACGCAGTATTTT.